This T cell receptor beta chain was sequenced during a study of T-cell reconstitution after alpha-beta-depleted transplantation in children. General study findings and limits: Hyperexpanded clones declined; after one year, newly produced T cells mostly supplied diversity.

This clonotype was seen once. The antigen is undetermined. Germline V CDR1 and CDR2: ENHRY, SYGVKD. After removal of 6 bases from V and 5 bases from J, the junction contained 3 bases not matched to a gene. The CDR3 length is 12 residues. TCRbeta library preparation incorporated unique molecular identifiers. TCRdb re-analysed the PCR reads in MiXCR, keeping a single row per CDR3 protein. The sample has about 900,000 distinct CDR3 sequences, roughly 29% seen once. Material: PBMCs, mostly from graft donor cells, obtained 360 days after TCRalphabeta/CD19-depleted stem cell transplant. This receptor was obtained from a boy under two years old who had a stem cell transplant for SCID, so the T cells may come from the graft donor. The V and J genes are TRBV10-3 and TRBJ1-1; 7 nucleotides align to TRBD1. The CDR3 DNA reads as TGTGCCATCAGACCCAGGGGGACTGAAGCTTTCTTT. Residues: CAIRPRGTEAFF.